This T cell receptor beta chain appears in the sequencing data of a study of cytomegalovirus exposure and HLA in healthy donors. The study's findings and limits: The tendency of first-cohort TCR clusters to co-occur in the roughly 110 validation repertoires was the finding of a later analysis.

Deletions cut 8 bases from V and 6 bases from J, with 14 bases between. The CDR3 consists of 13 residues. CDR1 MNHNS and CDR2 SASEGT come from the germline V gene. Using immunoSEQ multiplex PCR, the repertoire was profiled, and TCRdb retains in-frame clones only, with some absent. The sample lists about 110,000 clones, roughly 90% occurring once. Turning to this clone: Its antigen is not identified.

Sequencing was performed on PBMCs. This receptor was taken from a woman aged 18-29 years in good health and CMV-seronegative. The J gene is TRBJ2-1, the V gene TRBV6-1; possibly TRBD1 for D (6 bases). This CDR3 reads CASGAGTFNEQFF. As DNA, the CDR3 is TGTGCCAGCGGGGCCGGGACATTCAATGAGCAGTTCTTC.